This is a list of T cell receptor beta chains from one sample in a study of T-cell reconstitution after alpha-beta-depleted transplantation in children. TCRdb re-analysed the PCR reads in MiXCR, keeping a single row per CDR3 protein. The sample has some 550,000 distinct CDR3 sequences, about 21% seen once. The specimen comprised PBMCs, mostly from graft donor cells, sampled 360 days after TCRalphabeta/CD19-depleted stem cell transplant. These receptors were collected from a boy less than two years old who had a stem cell transplant for acute myeloid leukemia, so the T cells may come from the graft donor. CDR3s include the opening cysteine and the closing phenylalanine or tryptophan. Fields, in order: clone size, CDR3 length, V gene, J gene, CDR3 protein. The size entry is marked missing in some rows and otherwise reads once, few, many or a size class.

>many|12|TRBV12-3/TRBV12-4|TRBJ1-2
CASTTTLYGYTF
>few|14|TRBV9|TRBJ1-2
CASSAGVLPYGYTF
>-|15|TRBV6-2/TRBV6-3|TRBJ2-3
CASSLIQSRTDTQYF
>few|16|TRBV7-2|TRBJ2-3
CASSFRRGRFTDTQYF
>few|16|TRBV28|TRBJ2-3
CASSPDRGRDADTQYF
>-|13|TRBV29-1|TRBJ2-1
CSGQQRGGNEQFF
>many|15|TRBV12-3/TRBV12-4|TRBJ2-3
CASSFRTGGIDTQYF
>-|17|TRBV7-2|TRBJ2-7
CASSLGGPGPFSYEQYF
>-|15|TRBV7-2|TRBJ2-7
CASSVTSGGVYEQYF
>-|15|TRBV12-3/TRBV12-4|TRBJ1-5
CASSLTMTASQPQHF
>few|16|TRBV7-9|TRBJ2-3
CASSSELAGGTDTQYF
>-|13|TRBV30|TRBJ2-1
CAWSEGRGNEQFF
>-|15|TRBV27|TRBJ2-3
CASKLGAPSTDTQYF
>many|14|TRBV7-9|TRBJ2-7
CASSLQDRGLEQYF
>-|13|TRBV29-1|TRBJ2-7
CSVTGGSSYEQYF
>-|15|TRBV6-1|TRBJ1-2
CASSPDRGGSYGYTF
>many|16|TRBV2|TRBJ2-1
CASSPRQGASYNEQFF
>many|15|TRBV7-8|TRBJ2-3
CASSLKQPSTDTQYF
>-|11|TRBV12-1|TRBJ2-3
CASTLVYTQYF
>-|14|TRBV29-1|TRBJ1-2
CSVGPKLTNYGYTF
>few|14|TRBV20-1|TRBJ2-5
CSARDRQGTGTQYF
>few|13|TRBV12-3/TRBV12-4|TRBJ1-1
CASNQGQGREAFF
>many|13|TRBV20-1|TRBJ2-7
CSALTGIRLEQYF
>-|18|TRBV9|TRBJ2-3
CASSGPAGRAFDTDTQYF
>many|13|TRBV12-3/TRBV12-4|TRBJ1-1
CASSLNRVTEAFF
>-|17|TRBV12-3/TRBV12-4|TRBJ1-3
CASSVRNPFFSGNTIYF
>many|16|TRBV5-5|TRBJ2-2
CASRFSPGSSFGELFF
>many|15|TRBV29-1|TRBJ2-3
CSVERQAGGVNTQYF
>-|15|TRBV20-1|TRBJ1-4
CSALDRGGSNEKLFF
>-|17|TRBV4-2|TRBJ2-3
CASTQGAGGPVTDTQYF
>few|17|TRBV27|TRBJ2-2
CASSLYGQGANTGELFF
>-|14|TRBV20-1|TRBJ2-1
CSATGPPVVNEQFF